This record looks at one TCR beta chain sequence and its context. In germline, CDR1 is SGHDN, CDR2 FVKESK. The ends lost 4 bases at V and 2 bases at J; junction bases unmatched: 10. The CDR3 consists of 16 residues. Time point noted: patch test 2, 6 weeks after DPC sensitization. Treatment reported: therapeutic diphenylcyclopropenone sensitization with weekly scalp DPC. These data are taken from a study of human T cells and chemical hapten exposure. Study at large: Patients having alopecia areata, totalis or universalis were mostly female. The study traced per-sample TCR yield variation mainly to small differences in pooled library volumes.

Individual cDNA molecules each carried unique molecular identifiers attached by the library. TCRdb analysed the RACE reads with MiXCR anew, one entry per CDR3 protein. The table has approximately 110,000 distinct CDR3 sequences, 9.2% seen once. The TCR originated in a woman aged 35 to 49 with alopecia areata. Some clones in this sample may be carry-over from other donors' samples. This rearrangement joins TRBV14 to TRBJ1-2; 7 positions match TRBD1. The sequenced sample was whole blood, obtained in connection with sensitization to the hapten diphenylcyclopropenone (DPC). CDR3 region: CASSRPDRALNYGYTF. The CDR3 DNA is TGTGCCAGCAGCCGACCCGACAGGGCCCTGAACTATGGCTACACCTTC.